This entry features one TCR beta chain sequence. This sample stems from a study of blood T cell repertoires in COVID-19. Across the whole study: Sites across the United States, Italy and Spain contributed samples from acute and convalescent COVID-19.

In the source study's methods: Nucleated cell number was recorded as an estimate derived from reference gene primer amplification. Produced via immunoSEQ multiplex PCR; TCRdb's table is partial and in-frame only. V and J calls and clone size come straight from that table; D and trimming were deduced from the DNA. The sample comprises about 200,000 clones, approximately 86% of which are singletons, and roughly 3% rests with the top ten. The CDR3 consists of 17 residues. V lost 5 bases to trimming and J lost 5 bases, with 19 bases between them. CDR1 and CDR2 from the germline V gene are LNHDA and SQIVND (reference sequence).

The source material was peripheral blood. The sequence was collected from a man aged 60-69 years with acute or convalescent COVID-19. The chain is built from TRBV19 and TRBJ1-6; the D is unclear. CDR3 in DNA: TGTGCCAGTAGTGACCCCGGACGGGGTGGAGATAATTCACCCCTCCACTTT. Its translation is CASSDPGRGGDNSPLHF.